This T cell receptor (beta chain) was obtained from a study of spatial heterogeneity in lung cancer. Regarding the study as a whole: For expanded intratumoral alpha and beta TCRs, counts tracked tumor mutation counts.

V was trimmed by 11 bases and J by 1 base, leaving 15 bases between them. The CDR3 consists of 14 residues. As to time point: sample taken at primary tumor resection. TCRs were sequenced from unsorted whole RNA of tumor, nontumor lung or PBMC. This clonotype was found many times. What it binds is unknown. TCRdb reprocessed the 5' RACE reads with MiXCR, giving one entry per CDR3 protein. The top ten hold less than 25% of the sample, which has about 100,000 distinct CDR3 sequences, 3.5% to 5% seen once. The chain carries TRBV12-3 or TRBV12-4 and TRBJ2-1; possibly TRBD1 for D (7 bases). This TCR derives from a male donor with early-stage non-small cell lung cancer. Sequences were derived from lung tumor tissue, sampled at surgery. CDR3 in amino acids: CAASQGGSYNEQFF. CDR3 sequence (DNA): TGTGCCGCCAGCCAGGGGGGATCCTACAATGAGCAGTTCTTC.